This note documents a single TCR beta chain sequence. No antigen is known for it. This specimen comes from a study of T cell responses to AZD1222 COVID-19 vaccine. Study summary: It was second doses at about 4 or about 12 weeks that were pooled. Points from the study as a whole: Repertoire sampling happened only post peak T cell response. Vaccine-associated CD4 TCRs spanned spike, dominant at 160-218 and 743-854. A mostly white British donor set with more females was recruited, and clonal diversity was possibly underestimated.

Germline V gene sequence: CDR1 MDHEN, CDR2 SYDVKM. The length of the CDR3 is 14 residues. Trimming removed 6 bases from V and 6 bases from J; junction bases left unmatched: 11. Sequenced by immunoSEQ multiplex PCR; TCRdb stores in-frame clones only, minus some. The data show just under 95,000 clones, around 84% seen once. The V and J genes are TRBV28 and TRBJ2-7; 7 bases match TRBD1. The sequenced sample was peripheral blood, obtained on day 0 of AZD1222 vaccination. This clonotype was sampled from an adult in good health. The CDR3 DNA sequence: TGTGCCAGCAGGAGACAGGGCCCTGCCAGCGAGCAGTACTTC. Amino acids: CASRRQGPASEQYF.